Listed below are T cell receptor beta chains from one sample, sequenced in a study of spatial heterogeneity in lung cancer. Using its own MiXCR run on the 5' RACE reads, TCRdb lists one record per CDR3 protein. The sample lists more than 30,000 distinct CDR3 sequences; about 10% were seen once. The sample consisted of PBMCs, taken at follow-up. The receptor source for this set is a female donor with early-stage non-small cell lung cancer. The CDR3 runs from the conserved cysteine through the conserved F or W. The order of the fields is clone size, J gene, D gene, V gene, CDR3 DNA, CDR3 protein. D genes are given only for firm matches. Where a row states a size, it is once, few, many or the class of an expanded clone; other rows omit it.

clone_size: many
j_call: TRBJ2-1
d_call: TRBD1
v_call: TRBV29-1
cdr3_nt: TGCAGCGTTCCGTCACAGGGGGCCAATGAGCAGTTCTTC
cdr3_aa: CSVPSQGANEQFF

clone_size: -
j_call: TRBJ1-6
d_call: TRBD1
v_call: TRBV12-3/TRBV12-4
cdr3_nt: TGTGCCAGCAGTTCTACAGGGGCCCTCCACTTT
cdr3_aa: CASSSTGALHF

clone_size: -
j_call: TRBJ2-7
d_call: TRBD2
v_call: TRBV7-7
cdr3_nt: TGTGCCACCAACCCTCGGGGACTAGCGGAGTATAACTCCTACGAGCAGTACTTC
cdr3_aa: CATNPRGLAEYNSYEQYF

clone_size: -
j_call: TRBJ1-3
d_call: -
v_call: TRBV10-3
cdr3_nt: TGTGCCAATTGGGGGGGCTCTGGAAACACCATATATTTT
cdr3_aa: CANWGGSGNTIYF

clone_size: few
j_call: TRBJ1-1
d_call: -
v_call: TRBV6-5
cdr3_nt: TGTGCCAGCAGTTACTCGGCAAACCTGAACACTGAAGCTTTCTTT
cdr3_aa: CASSYSANLNTEAFF

clone_size: many
j_call: TRBJ1-1
d_call: TRBD1
v_call: TRBV9
cdr3_nt: TGTGCCAGCAGCGAGGGACAGGGATTTAACACTGAAGCTTTCTTT
cdr3_aa: CASSEGQGFNTEAFF

clone_size: -
j_call: TRBJ1-2
d_call: -
v_call: TRBV5-1
cdr3_nt: TGCGCCAGCAGCCCACTTGGAGAAGGCTATGGCTACACCTTC
cdr3_aa: CASSPLGEGYGYTF

clone_size: many
j_call: TRBJ2-7
d_call: TRBD1
v_call: TRBV27
cdr3_nt: TGTGCCAGCAGTTTCAGACAGGGAAATGGGGAGCAGTACTTC
cdr3_aa: CASSFRQGNGEQYF

clone_size: many
j_call: TRBJ2-5
d_call: TRBD2
v_call: TRBV20-1
cdr3_nt: TGCAGTGCTAGGGTAGCGGGGGGGCTGGAGACCCAGTACTTC
cdr3_aa: CSARVAGGLETQYF

clone_size: -
j_call: TRBJ2-2
d_call: TRBD2
v_call: TRBV5-5
cdr3_nt: TGTGCCAGCAGCCCGCGGGAGGGGGCGGGCACCGGGGAGCTGTTTTTT
cdr3_aa: CASSPREGAGTGELFF

clone_size: few
j_call: TRBJ1-5
d_call: -
v_call: TRBV2
cdr3_nt: TGTGCCAGCAGTGAAGGACAGGCCAATCAGCCCCAGCATTTT
cdr3_aa: CASSEGQANQPQHF

clone_size: few
j_call: TRBJ2-7
d_call: TRBD2
v_call: TRBV3-1
cdr3_nt: TGTGCCAGCAGCCCCACTGGGGGGGACTACGAGCAGTACTTC
cdr3_aa: CASSPTGGDYEQYF

clone_size: many
j_call: TRBJ2-3
d_call: -
v_call: TRBV10-3
cdr3_nt: TGTGCCATTAATGGCGGTTTGGGGGATGACACAGATACGCAGTATTTT
cdr3_aa: CAINGGLGDDTDTQYF

clone_size: -
j_call: TRBJ2-4
d_call: -
v_call: TRBV7-9
cdr3_nt: TGTGCCAGCAGCTCACTAGGGGGGGCCAAAAACATTCAGTACTTC
cdr3_aa: CASSSLGGAKNIQYF

clone_size: -
j_call: TRBJ2-2
d_call: -
v_call: TRBV7-2
cdr3_nt: TGTGCCAGCAGCTTAGCGGGCGCGGGGGCCTACGCGAACACCGGGGAGCTGTTTTTT
cdr3_aa: CASSLAGAGAYANTGELFF

clone_size: few
j_call: TRBJ1-1
d_call: -
v_call: TRBV7-9
cdr3_nt: TGTGCCAGCAGCCAGAGGTCGGAGACTGAAGCTTTCTTT
cdr3_aa: CASSQRSETEAFF

clone_size: few
j_call: TRBJ1-1
d_call: TRBD1
v_call: TRBV5-1
cdr3_nt: TGCGCCAGCAGCACGAGACAGGGGAAGACTGAAGCTTTCTTT
cdr3_aa: CASSTRQGKTEAFF

clone_size: many
j_call: TRBJ2-2
d_call: TRBD2
v_call: TRBV28
cdr3_nt: TGTGCCAGCAGTTTTTTACCCTCCGCGGAGGCCGTTGCGGGGGGGCTGTTTTTT
cdr3_aa: CASSFLPSAEAVAGGLFF

clone_size: many
j_call: TRBJ2-6
d_call: -
v_call: TRBV5-7
cdr3_nt: TGTGCCAGCAGCCCATACTCTGGGGCCAACGTCCTGACTTTC
cdr3_aa: CASSPYSGANVLTF

clone_size: many
j_call: TRBJ1-4
d_call: -
v_call: TRBV11-2
cdr3_nt: TGTGCCAGCTTCGGGACGGAGGGTGAAAAACTGTTTTTT
cdr3_aa: CASFGTEGEKLFF

clone_size: -
j_call: TRBJ2-7
d_call: -
v_call: TRBV29-1
cdr3_nt: TGCAGCGTTGTCACATCGTACGAGCAGTACTTC
cdr3_aa: CSVVTSYEQYF

clone_size: -
j_call: TRBJ2-7
d_call: TRBD1
v_call: TRBV27
cdr3_nt: TGTGCCAGCAGCCCGACAGGGGGCGAGCAGTACTTC
cdr3_aa: CASSPTGGEQYF

clone_size: -
j_call: TRBJ1-3
d_call: -
v_call: TRBV7-2
cdr3_nt: TGTGCCAGCAGCTTAAAGTTGGGGACCGGAAACACCATATATTTT
cdr3_aa: CASSLKLGTGNTIYF

clone_size: -
j_call: TRBJ2-3
d_call: -
v_call: TRBV4-1
cdr3_nt: TGCGCCAGCAGCCAAGACGGAGGAAGAGATACGCAGTATTTT
cdr3_aa: CASSQDGGRDTQYF

clone_size: few
j_call: TRBJ1-2
d_call: TRBD1
v_call: TRBV5-6
cdr3_nt: TGTGCCAGCAGCTTGGGGACAGGGGATGGCTACACCTTC
cdr3_aa: CASSLGTGDGYTF

clone_size: many
j_call: TRBJ1-5
d_call: TRBD1
v_call: TRBV19
cdr3_nt: TGTGCCAGTAGTATCACGGGACAGGGGGCTGCTCAGCCCCAGCATTTT
cdr3_aa: CASSITGQGAAQPQHF

clone_size: many
j_call: TRBJ2-3
d_call: TRBD2
v_call: TRBV19
cdr3_nt: TGTGCCAGTAGTATTGGGCTAGCGGGAGCAGATACGCAGTATTTT
cdr3_aa: CASSIGLAGADTQYF

clone_size: few
j_call: TRBJ2-6
d_call: -
v_call: TRBV6-2/TRBV6-3
cdr3_nt: TGTGCCAGCAGTAAAGGGAAATACACTGGGGCCAACGTCCTGACTTTC
cdr3_aa: CASSKGKYTGANVLTF